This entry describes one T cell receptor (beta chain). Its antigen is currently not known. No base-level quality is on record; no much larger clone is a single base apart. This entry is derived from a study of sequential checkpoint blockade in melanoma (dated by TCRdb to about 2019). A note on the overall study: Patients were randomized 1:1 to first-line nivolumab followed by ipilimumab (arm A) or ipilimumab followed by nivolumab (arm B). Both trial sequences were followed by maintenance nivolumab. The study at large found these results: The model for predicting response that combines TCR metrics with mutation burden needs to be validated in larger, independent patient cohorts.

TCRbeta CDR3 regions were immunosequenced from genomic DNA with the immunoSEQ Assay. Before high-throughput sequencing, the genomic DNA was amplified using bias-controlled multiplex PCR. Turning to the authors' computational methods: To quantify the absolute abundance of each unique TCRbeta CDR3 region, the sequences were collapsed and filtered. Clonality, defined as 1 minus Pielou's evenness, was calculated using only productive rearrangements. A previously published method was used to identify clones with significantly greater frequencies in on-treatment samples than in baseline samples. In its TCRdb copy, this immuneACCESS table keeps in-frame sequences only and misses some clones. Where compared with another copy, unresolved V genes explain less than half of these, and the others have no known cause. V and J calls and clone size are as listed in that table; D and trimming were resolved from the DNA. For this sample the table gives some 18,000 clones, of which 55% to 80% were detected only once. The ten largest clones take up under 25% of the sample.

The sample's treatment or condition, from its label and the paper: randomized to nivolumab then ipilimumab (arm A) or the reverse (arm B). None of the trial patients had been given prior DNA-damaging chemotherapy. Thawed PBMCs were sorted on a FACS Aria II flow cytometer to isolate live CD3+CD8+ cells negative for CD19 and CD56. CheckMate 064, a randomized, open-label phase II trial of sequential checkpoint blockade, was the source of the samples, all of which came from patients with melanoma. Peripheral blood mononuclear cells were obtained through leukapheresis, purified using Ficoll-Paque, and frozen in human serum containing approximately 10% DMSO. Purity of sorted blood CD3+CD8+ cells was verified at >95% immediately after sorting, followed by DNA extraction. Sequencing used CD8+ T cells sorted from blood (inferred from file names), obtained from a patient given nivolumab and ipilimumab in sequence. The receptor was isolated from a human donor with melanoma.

The CDR3: CASSQGHGTETNPLVNTEAFF. The nucleotides read TGCGCCAGCAGCCAAGGTCACGGGACAGAGACGAATCCCCTAGTTAACACTGAAGCTTTCTTT. The chain couples TRBV4-1 to TRBJ1-1; the central 7 bases match TRBD1. CDR3 length: 21 amino acids, cysteine to phenylalanine. Only the CDR3 DNA stays, 63 bases, in frame from base 1. V is trimmed back by 1 base and J by 2 bases, and the junction contains 22 bases that no gene match accounts for. The germline V gene gives CDR1 as MGHRA and CDR2 as YSYEKL.